Below, one T cell receptor beta chain is given with its context. No antigen is known for it. This record belongs to a study of cytomegalovirus exposure and HLA in healthy donors. Study-wide results and caveats: HLA-A and HLA-B allele assignments for most subjects were reportedly predicted accurately using TCR beta sequences. In an earlier analysis, in some 500 donors, most V segments appeared productive either ~87% or ~30% of the time. The dataset shows that most TCR sequences were rare, while some public TCRs occurred in many donors.

J lost 7 bases, V lost 7 bases, and 3 bases had no gene match. The CDR3 runs 12 residues. The germline V gene has CDR1 GTSNPN and CDR2 SVGIG (reference sequence). Both 60 Vbeta primers and 13 Jbeta primers went into the PCR. The protocol was immunoSEQ multiplex PCR, while the TCRdb copy is restricted to in-frame clones and leaves out a portion. This sample has 120,000 or so clones, with about 90% found just once. This rearrangement joins TRBV30 to TRBJ1-4, with 10 bases matching TRBD1. This clonotype originated in a man aged 35-49 years in good health and CMV-seronegative. The specimen sequenced was PBMCs. The CDR3 coding sequence is TGTGCCTTGACAGGGGGCCGTGAAAAACTGTTTTTT. Encoded protein: CALTGGREKLFF.